The 26 T cell receptor beta chains below all came from one sample that was sequenced in a study of blood T cell repertoires in COVID-19. Sequenced by immunoSEQ multiplex PCR; TCRdb stores in-frame clones only, minus some. The sample yields 120,000 to 150,000 clones, roughly 81% seen once. The source material was peripheral blood. The receptors originated from a human donor with acute or convalescent COVID-19. The donor label of this sample is uncertain.

This chain joins TRBV5-1 and TRBJ1-6; D is uncertain. Germline-derived CDR1 and CDR2 are SGHRS and YFSETQ. The CDR3 consists of 15 residues. Trimming shortened V by 0 bases and J by 0 bases, and 4 bases separated the two germline ends. CDR3 DNA sequence: TGCGCCAGCAGCTTGGAGAGCTCCTATAATTCACCCCTCCACTTT. It encodes CASSLESSYNSPLHF.

This clone has at least ten counts. The CDR3 DNA reads TGTGCCAGTAGCATATTCATGAACACTGAAGCTTTCTTT. Translated: CASSIFMNTEAFF. The chain couples TRBV19 to TRBJ1-1; D ambiguous. This CDR3 has 13 residues. V lost 6 bases, J lost 0 bases, and 8 bases lay in between. Per germline, CDR1 LNHDA and CDR2 SQIVND (reference sequence).

The V gene is TRBV13, the J gene TRBJ2-2; 7 bases agree with TRBD2. This CDR3 region has 14 residues. V was clipped by 3 bases and J by 7 bases; unmatched bases: 5. Per germline, CDR1 PRHDT and CDR2 FYEKMQ (reference sequence). The CDR3, as DNA: TGTGCCAGCAGCTTCCAGCGGGGAGGCGGGGAGCTGTTTTTT. Protein product: CASSFQRGGGELFF.

The chain carries TRBV7-2 and TRBJ1-2; D perhaps matches TRBD1 (5 bases). Germline values: CDR1 SGHTA, CDR2 FQGNSA. This CDR3 region has 14 residues. Trimming removed 4 bases at V and 6 bases at J, with 15 bases between. CDR3 protein: CASSSRRTSDGYTF. The DNA for the CDR3 is TGTGCCAGCAGCTCACGTCGGACAAGCGATGGCTACACCTTC.

In its sample, this clone was seen once. This chain connects TRBV10-2 to TRBJ1-2; a weak D match, TRBD1 (6 bases). The germline V and J ends were trimmed by 8 bases and 7 bases, with 23 bases remaining between them. The CDR3 is made up of 15 amino acids. CDR1 WSHSY and CDR2 SAAADI come from the germline V gene. Here the CDR3 reads CASSYTPREGGGYTF. CDR3 sequence (DNA): TGCGCCAGCTCCTATACCCCCCGGGAAGGGGGTGGCTACACCTTC.

The CDR3 DNA sequence: TGTGCCAGCAGGACCGACTTCGATGAGCAGTTCTTC. This codes for CASRTDFDEQFF. The gene calls are TRBV12-3 or TRBV12-4 and TRBJ2-1; the D is unclear. CDR3 length: 12 amino acids. The V gene lost 6 bases and the J gene lost 8 bases, with 11 bases spanning the gap.

This clone was recorded only once. V is TRBV4-1 and J is TRBJ2-2, with a tentative D call TRBD1 (6 bases). The CDR3 has 14 amino acids. CDR1 and CDR2 (germline): MGHRA, YSYEKL. With 3 bases removed from V and 5 bases from J, the gap between germline ends came to 10 bases. CDR3 in amino acids: CASSQGQGTGELFF. The CDR3 region has the DNA TGCGCCAGCAGCCAGGGGCAGGGGACCGGGGAGCTGTTTTTT.

The rearrangement uses TRBV5-4 and TRBJ1-2; 7 nucleotides align to TRBD1. J was trimmed by 5 bases and V by 0 bases; bases with no gene match: 1. The CDR3 is 13 residues long. In germline, CDR1 is SGHNT, CDR2 YYREEE (reference sequence). The CDR3 reads CASSLAGGYGYTF. The CDR3 DNA sequence: TGTGCCAGCAGCTTGGCAGGGGGGTATGGCTACACCTTC.

The chain carries TRBV2 and TRBJ1-1; possibly TRBD1 for D (6 bases). With 4 bases removed from V and 4 bases from J, the gap between germline ends came to 10 bases. The CDR3 totals 13 residues. Per germline, CDR1 SNHLY and CDR2 FYNNEI. The CDR3 sequence is CASSGQGITEAFF. CDR3 coding DNA: TGTGCCAGCAGTGGTCAGGGGATCACTGAAGCTTTCTTT.

The chain combines TRBV2 with TRBJ2-2, with 8 bases aligning to TRBD2. Germline-derived CDR1 and CDR2 are SNHLY and FYNNEI. J lost 4 bases, V lost 6 bases, and 13 bases had no gene match. This CDR3 comprises 17 residues. CDR3 sequence: CASSRFLLAGSTGELFF. The CDR3 nucleotides read TGTGCCAGCAGCCGCTTCCTTTTAGCGGGGAGCACCGGGGAGCTGTTTTTT.

This clone appeared a single time. The J gene is TRBJ1-1, the V gene TRBV7-8; no definite D call. Trimming cost V 2 bases and J 0 bases, with 7 bases left between them. Germline V CDR1 and CDR2: SGHVS, FQNEAQ. This CDR3 is built from 14 residues. The CDR3 protein is CASSLSELNTEAFF. For the CDR3, the DNA is TGTGCCAGCAGCTTATCAGAACTGAACACTGAAGCTTTCTTT. Together with reference TRBV7-8 and TRBJ1-1, the CDR3 gives the full variable domain: GAGVSQSPRYKVAKRGQDVALRCDPISGHVSLFWYQQALGQGPEFLTYFQNEAQLDKSGLPSDRFFAERPEGSVSTLKIQRTQQEDSAVYLCASSLSELNTEAFFGQGTRLTVV.

The chain joins TRBV27 to TRBJ1-2; tentatively, D is TRBD1 (5 bases). The CDR3 sequence is 15 residues long. CDR1 MNHEY and CDR2 SMNVEV come from the germline V gene (reference sequence). Between the trimmed V and J ends, which lost 7 bases and 6 bases, there was a span of 21 bases. In DNA, the CDR3 is TGTGCCAGCAAAAAAAGGAGGGACCTCAGCGATGGCTACACCTTC. The encoded protein is CASKKRRDLSDGYTF.

The chain recombines TRBV5-6 with TRBJ2-7; 11 nucleotides match TRBD2. V dropped 3 bases and J dropped 5; count of bases not matched to a gene: 10. Germline values: CDR1 SGHDT, CDR2 YYEEEE. This CDR3 contains 16 residues. As DNA, the CDR3 is TGTGCCAGCAGCTACGCGACTCGACTAGCGGGACACGAGCAGTACTTC. Translated: CASSYATRLAGHEQYF. Full variable domain (remainder filled in from reference TRBV5-6 and TRBJ2-7): DAGVTQSPTHLIKTRGQQVTLRCSPKSGHDTVSWYQQALGQGPQFIFQYYEEEERQRGNFPDRFSGHQFPNYSSELNVNALLLGDSALYLCASSYATRLAGHEQYFGPGTRLTVT.

The genes are TRBV9 and TRBJ1-2; TRBD1 is a possible D gene (5 bases). This CDR3 is built from 15 residues. Trimming shortened V by 4 bases and J by 5 bases, and 18 bases separated the two germline ends. Germline assignment: CDR1 SGDLS and CDR2 YYNGEE. Written as DNA, the CDR3 is TGTGCCAGCAGCCTACAAGCGGGGGGAAAATATGGCTACACCTTC. As protein: CASSLQAGGKYGYTF.

This chain links TRBV27 with TRBJ2-3; 12 bases line up with TRBD2. Unmatched junction bases numbered 9, after V lost 5 bases and J lost 0 bases. CDR3 length: 18 amino acids. Germline lookup yields CDR1 MNHEY and CDR2 SMNVEV (reference sequence). The CDR3 region is CASSPTSGGPISTDTQYF. Here the CDR3 DNA reads TGTGCCAGCAGTCCGACTAGCGGGGGACCTATTAGCACAGATACGCAGTATTTT.

V is TRBV6-2 or TRBV6-3 and J is TRBJ2-3; unclear D gene. CDR1 MNHEY and CDR2 SVGEGT come from the germline V gene. The CDR3 consists of 14 residues. V lost 4 bases and J lost 2, with 10 bases in between. The CDR3: CASSFGGPTDTQYF. The CDR3 region has the DNA TGTGCCAGCAGTTTTGGCGGCCCCACAGATACGCAGTATTTT.

The V call is TRBV27, the J call TRBJ1-6, with D hard to call. Germline V gene sequence: CDR1 MNHEY, CDR2 SMNVEV (reference sequence). This CDR3 is built from 13 residues. Trimming took 8 bases from V and 8 from J, leaving 13 bases between them. CDR3 sequence reads: CASGRVKDSPLHF. In DNA form, the CDR3 reads TGTGCCAGCGGCCGGGTCAAAGATTCACCCCTCCACTTT.

V gene TRBV24-1 combines with J gene TRBJ1-5; D is possibly TRBD1 (6 bases). The CDR3 has 16 residues. Looked up from germline, CDR1 is KGHDR and CDR2 is SFDVKD. The V end was cut by 2 bases, the J end by 5 bases, with 15 bases between. Here the CDR3 reads CATSDSRGQSHQPQHF. DNA of the CDR3: TGTGCCACCAGTGATTCGAGGGGACAAAGCCATCAGCCCCAGCATTTT.

Of note for this clone: Other nucleotide sequences in the sample specify the same CDR3. The V gene is TRBV6-5, the J gene TRBJ1-1; unclear D gene. CDR3 length: 13 amino acids. Trimming took 2 bases from V and 5 from J, leaving 9 bases between them. Germline-derived CDR1 and CDR2 are MNHEY and SVGAGI. Written as DNA, the CDR3 is TGTGCCAGCAGTTACCGGGGAGGGACTGAAGCTTTCTTT. Residues: CASSYRGGTEAFF.

This clone was detected only once. V gene TRBV6-5 combines with J gene TRBJ2-6; D possibly corresponds to TRBD2 (6 bases). This CDR3 is 15 amino acids long. The V end lost 3 bases, the J end lost 6 bases, and 12 bases lay between the germline ends. Germline loops: CDR1 MNHEY, CDR2 SVGAGI. CDR3 DNA sequence: TGTGCCAGCAGTTATGGAGGGCAACAGGCCAACGTCCTGACTTTC. Amino acids: CASSYGGQQANVLTF.

V gene TRBV5-4 combines with J gene TRBJ1-2, with 9 nucleotides matching TRBD1. The CDR3 length is 16 residues. Germline lookup yields CDR1 SGHNT and CDR2 YYREEE (reference sequence). Unmatched junction bases numbered 8, after V lost 4 bases and J lost 1 base. The CDR3 coding sequence is TGTGCCAGCAGCCCTCCCGGGACAGGGAATAACTATGGCTACACCTTC. It encodes CASSPPGTGNNYGYTF.

The V gene is TRBV6-5, the J gene TRBJ1-3; a weak D match, TRBD1 (5 bases). The length of the CDR3 is 14 residues. The germline V and J ends were trimmed by 5 bases and 4 bases, with 12 bases remaining between them. Germline assignment: CDR1 MNHEY and CDR2 SVGAGI. CDR3 nucleotide sequence: TGTGCCAGCAGTAGCGGGGCCAAGGGAAACACCATATATTTT. Translation gives CASSSGAKGNTIYF.

The gene calls are TRBV5-6 and TRBJ1-5, with D perhaps TRBD1 (5 bases). Looked up from germline, CDR1 is SGHDT and CDR2 is YYEEEE. CDR3 length: 15 residues. V shed 4 bases and J shed 2 bases, with 13 bases lying between them. CDR3 loop: CASSTWTGGNQPQHF. In DNA, the CDR3 is TGTGCCAGCAGCACCTGGACGGGGGGCAATCAGCCCCAGCATTTT.

This chain links TRBV19 with TRBJ2-3; weak D call: TRBD2 (7 bases). V lost 6 bases to trimming and J lost 0 bases, with 13 bases between them. Germline loops: CDR1 LNHDA, CDR2 SQIVND (reference sequence). The CDR3 runs to 15 residues. For the CDR3, the DNA is TGTGCCAGTAGGTCACAGGGAGGGAGCACAGATACGCAGTATTTT. Amino acid sequence: CASRSQGGSTDTQYF.

This clone was picked up a small number of times. V and J are TRBV18 and TRBJ1-2; TRBD1 agrees at 8 bases. CDR1 KGHSH and CDR2 LQKENI come from the germline V gene. V trimming: 5 bases; J trimming: 8 bases; junction bases outside the gene matches: 13. The CDR3 runs 15 residues. The CDR3 sequence is CASSVVGQGREGYTF. For the CDR3, the DNA is TGTGCCAGCTCAGTAGTAGGACAGGGCCGGGAAGGCTACACCTTC.

This rearrangement joins TRBV18 to TRBJ1-1; a weak D match, TRBD1 (6 bases). CDR3 length equals 15 residues. V lost 1 base and J lost 1, with 10 bases in between. Germline V gene data show CDR1 as KGHSH and CDR2 as LQKENI. The CDR3 protein is CASSPQGHSNTEAFF. DNA of the CDR3: TGTGCCAGCTCACCACAGGGACACTCGAACACTGAAGCTTTCTTT.